This T cell receptor beta chain came from a study of T cell repertoires in cytomegalovirus infection (dated by TCRdb to about 2019). Regarding the study in general: Peptide stimulations targeted recently identified HLA-C-restricted CMV epitopes, whose presentation resists viral immunomodulation, together with well-studied HLA-B-restricted epitopes. Donor HLA type was relevant to the analysis, as public TCR beta signatures indicated carriage of CMV infection together with the matching HLA type. The investigation overall reported the following: In both this cohort and an independent roughly 330-donor cohort, the cumulative frequency of public TCR beta family members distinguished carriers of CMV infection plus the relevant HLA type. The ex vivo response was dominated by HLA-C-restricted CMV-specific TCR beta clonotypes, and the single most frequent clonotype in two of eight donors was supplied by these HLA-C-restricted clonotypes.

The run used an Illumina HiSeq 1500. TCRdb passed the public sequencing reads through fastp at Q25 and MiXCR, retaining productive beta sequences. A single entry per CDR3 protein holds the most common genes and DNA from its merged rows. Across this sample there are around 540,000 distinct CDR3 sequences, with 25% to 35% seen only once. Together, the top ten hold about 17% of the sample. A note on this clonotype: The antigen it binds to is not known. No base-level quality is on record; no much larger clone is a single base apart.

The treatment or condition label, read with the paper, signifies: in vitro stimulation with specific CMV peptide epitopes to enrich CMV-specific T cells. According to the germline V gene, CDR1 reads MDHEN and CDR2 reads SYDVKM. The junction shows trimming of 5 bases on V and 6 bases on J, and the gene matches do not reach 12 bases of it. The CDR3 spans 15 residues, from the cysteine through the phenylalanine. Only CDR3 DNA is held: 45 bases, read in frame from base 1. The sequence derives from a human donor in good health (CMV status not recorded). Some clones in this sample may be carry-over from other donors' samples. The chain uses TRBV28 and TRBJ2-7; a stretch of 8 junction bases matches TRBD1. The sequences come from cultured PBMCs, collected from culture after CMV antigen stimulation. The DNA is TGTGCCAGCAGTCCGCAGGGGGCGCGAGGACGCGAGCAGTACTTC. It is translated as CASSPQGARGREQYF.